The clone carrying this T cell receptor beta chain is labeled as medium-sized. The antigen is not known. Little can be read into the size of this beta chain, an off-target read in a library designed for alpha chains. Time point described: sample taken at primary tumor resection. Samples came from some 71 TRACERx patients with untreated early-stage lung cancer. Whole RNA was taken from tumor, nontumor lung or frozen PBMC; it was then sequenced unsorted. The sample belongs to a study of spatial heterogeneity in lung cancer. Carried by each TCR cDNA molecule was a unique molecular identifier. Using its own MiXCR run on the 5' RACE reads, TCRdb lists one record per CDR3 protein. Found here are about 8,400 distinct CDR3 sequences, about 7.7% of them singletons; the top ten hold approximately 4.4%. Regarding the study as a whole: Tumors with more nonsynonymous mutations had more expanded intratumoral alpha and beta TCRs. In tumor T cells, estimated coverage reached around 7% for alpha chains and approximately 13% for beta chains.

J lost 6 bases, V lost 3 bases, and 9 bases had no gene match. The germline V gene has CDR1 ENHRY and CDR2 SYGVKD. CDR3 size: 15 residues. The sample here was lung tumor tissue, taken at surgery. The gene calls are TRBV10-3 and TRBJ2-5; 8 bases are shared with TRBD2. The receptor comes from a male donor with early-stage non-small cell lung cancer. CDR3 bases: TGTGCCATCAGTGAACTCCCCGCGGGAGGCCAGACCCAGTACTTC. Residues: CAISELPAGGQTQYF.